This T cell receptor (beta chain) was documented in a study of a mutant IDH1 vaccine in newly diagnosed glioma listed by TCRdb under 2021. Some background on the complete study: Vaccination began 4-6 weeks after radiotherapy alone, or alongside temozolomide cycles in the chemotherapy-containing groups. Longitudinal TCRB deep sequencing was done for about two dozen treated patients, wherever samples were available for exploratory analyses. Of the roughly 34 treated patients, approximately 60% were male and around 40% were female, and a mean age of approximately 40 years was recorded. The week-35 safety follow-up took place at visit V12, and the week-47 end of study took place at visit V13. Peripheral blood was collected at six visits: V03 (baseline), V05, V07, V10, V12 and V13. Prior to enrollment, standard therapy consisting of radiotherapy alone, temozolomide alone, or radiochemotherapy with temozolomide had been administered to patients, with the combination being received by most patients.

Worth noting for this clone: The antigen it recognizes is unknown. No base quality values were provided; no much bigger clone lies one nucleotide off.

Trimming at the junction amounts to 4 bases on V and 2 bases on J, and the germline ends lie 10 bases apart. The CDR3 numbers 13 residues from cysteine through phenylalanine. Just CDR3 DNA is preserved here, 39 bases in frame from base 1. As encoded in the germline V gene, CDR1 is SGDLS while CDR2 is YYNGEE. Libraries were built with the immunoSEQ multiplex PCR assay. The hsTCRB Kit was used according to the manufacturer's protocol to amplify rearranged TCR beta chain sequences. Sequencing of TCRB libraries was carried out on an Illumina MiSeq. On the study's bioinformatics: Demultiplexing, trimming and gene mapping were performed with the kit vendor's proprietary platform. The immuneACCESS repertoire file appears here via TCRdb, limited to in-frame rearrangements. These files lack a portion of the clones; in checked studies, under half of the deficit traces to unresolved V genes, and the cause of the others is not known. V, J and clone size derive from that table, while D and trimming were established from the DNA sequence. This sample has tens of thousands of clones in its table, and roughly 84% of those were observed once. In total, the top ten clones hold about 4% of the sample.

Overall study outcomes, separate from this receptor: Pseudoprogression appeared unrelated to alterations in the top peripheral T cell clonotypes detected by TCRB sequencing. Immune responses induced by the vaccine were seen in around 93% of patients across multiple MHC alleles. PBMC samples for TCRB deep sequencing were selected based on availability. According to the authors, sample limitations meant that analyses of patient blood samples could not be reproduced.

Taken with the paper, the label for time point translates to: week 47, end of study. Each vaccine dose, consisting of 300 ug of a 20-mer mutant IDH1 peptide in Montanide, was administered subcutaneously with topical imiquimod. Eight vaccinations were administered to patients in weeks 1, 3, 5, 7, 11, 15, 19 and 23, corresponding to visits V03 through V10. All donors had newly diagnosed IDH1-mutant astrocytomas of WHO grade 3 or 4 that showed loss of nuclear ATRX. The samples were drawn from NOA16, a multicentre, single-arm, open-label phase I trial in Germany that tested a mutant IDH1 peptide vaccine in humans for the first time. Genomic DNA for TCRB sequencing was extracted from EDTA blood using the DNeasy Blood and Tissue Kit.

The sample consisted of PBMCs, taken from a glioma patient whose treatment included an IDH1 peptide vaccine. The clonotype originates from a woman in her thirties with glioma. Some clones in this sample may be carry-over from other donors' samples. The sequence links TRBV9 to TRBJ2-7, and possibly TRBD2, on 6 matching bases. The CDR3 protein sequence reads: CASSQGGAYEQYF. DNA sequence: TGTGCCAGCAGCCAGGGCGGGGCCTACGAGCAGTACTTC.